A selection of T cell receptor beta chains follows, all from one sample in a study of blood T cell repertoires in COVID-19. This table comes from immunoSEQ multiplex PCR, and its TCRdb copy is limited to in-frame clones, with some not included. Found here are 120,000 or so clones, about 80% of them singletons; the top ten hold around a quarter. The sequencing input was peripheral blood. Receptors were obtained from a human donor in a cohort sampled during active COVID-19. The CDR3 runs from the conserved cysteine through the conserved F or W. D genes are given only for firm matches. Some rows mark clone size as missing; the rest say once, few, many or name a class of expanded clone.

TGTGCCAGCAGTCCCCTCTCATTATCTCTGGGACAGGGGGTCGAGCAGTACTTC	CASSPLSLSLGQGVEQYF	TRBV28	TRBD1	few	TRBJ2-7
TGCAGTGCTAGTTCCGTGTGGCGGACAGTTGGGAACGAGCAGTACTTC	CSASSVWRTVGNEQYF	TRBV20-1	-	-	TRBJ2-7
TGTGCCAGCAGCTATGACAGGTTCTCTGGAAACACCATATATTTT	CASSYDRFSGNTIYF	TRBV11-2	-	-	TRBJ1-3
TGTGCCAGCAGCTTAAAGGCAGGGGGTGGCTACACCTTC	CASSLKAGGGYTF	TRBV7-3	TRBD1	-	TRBJ1-2
TGTGCCAGCAGCTCCCAACGGGGACAGGGCCTAAATGAGCAGTTCTTC	CASSSQRGQGLNEQFF	TRBV11-1	TRBD1	-	TRBJ2-1
TGTGCCAGCAGCCCCAGGAACACCGGGGAGCTGTTTTTT	CASSPRNTGELFF	TRBV7-3	-	-	TRBJ2-2
TGCAGCGTTGGTTGGGGCAATAGTTGGGATGAGCAGTTCTTC	CSVGWGNSWDEQFF	TRBV29-1	-	-	TRBJ2-1
TGTGCCAGCAGCCCACAGGGATTTCCTGGAAACACCATATATTTT	CASSPQGFPGNTIYF	TRBV7-8	-	-	TRBJ1-3
TGCAGCGTTGAGCCGTGGACAAACAGATATGGCTACACCTTC	CSVEPWTNRYGYTF	TRBV29-1	-	-	TRBJ1-2
TGTGCCAGCAAGAGACAGGCTATGGGGGAACTGTTTTTT	CASKRQAMGELFF	TRBV12-3/TRBV12-4	-	-	TRBJ1-4
TGTGCCTGGAGTGTAGGAGGGAATCAGCCCCAGCATTTT	CAWSVGGNQPQHF	TRBV30	-	-	TRBJ1-5
TGTGCCAGCTCTCCCGGGACAGGGGGCACTGAAGCTTTCTTT	CASSPGTGGTEAFF	TRBV18	TRBD1	-	TRBJ1-1
TGTGCCTGGAGTGTAGGCAGGGATGACACTGAAGCTTTCTTT	CAWSVGRDDTEAFF	TRBV30	-	-	TRBJ1-1
TGTGCCAGTAGTATGTGGGGTGAGGGAGATAATCAGCCCCAGCATTTT	CASSMWGEGDNQPQHF	TRBV19	-	few	TRBJ1-5
TGTGCCAGCAGATTCAGGGGAAGGAACACTGAAGCTTTCTTT	CASRFRGRNTEAFF	TRBV6-5	-	-	TRBJ1-1
TGTGCCAGCAGCCAAGATAGTTTCCGGGCTGGGGCCAACGTCCTGACTTTC	CASSQDSFRAGANVLTF	TRBV4-2	-	few	TRBJ2-6
TGTGCCAGCAGTCCAGAGGCCCGGGGGAATCAGCCCCAGCATTTT	CASSPEARGNQPQHF	TRBV28	-	-	TRBJ1-5
TGCAGCGTCGGGGGTCGGCTGAACACTGAAGCTTTCTTT	CSVGGRLNTEAFF	TRBV29-1	-	-	TRBJ1-1
TGTGCCAGCTCAAGTCTAGCGGGAAACTACAATGAGCAGTTCTTC	CASSSLAGNYNEQFF	TRBV18	TRBD2	few	TRBJ2-1
TGTGCCAGCAGCTTCGGGAGGGTGGATACGCAGTATTTT	CASSFGRVDTQYF	TRBV11-2	TRBD2	-	TRBJ2-3
TGTGCCAGTAGTGCCGGGACAGGGGGCTTGTACACTGAAGCTTTCTTT	CASSAGTGGLYTEAFF	TRBV19	TRBD1	-	TRBJ1-1
TGCGCCAGCAGCCCCGGGACTAGCAATGAGCAGTTCTTC	CASSPGTSNEQFF	TRBV5-1	TRBD2	-	TRBJ2-1
TGTGCCATCAGTGAGTGGAGGGCTGGGAACGGCTACACCTTC	CAISEWRAGNGYTF	TRBV10-3	-	-	TRBJ1-2
TGTGCCAGCAGCCCACACCTCCCTACCGGAGCGGGCGCGGCCCAGTACTTC	CASSPHLPTGAGAAQYF	TRBV7-9	-	once	TRBJ2-5